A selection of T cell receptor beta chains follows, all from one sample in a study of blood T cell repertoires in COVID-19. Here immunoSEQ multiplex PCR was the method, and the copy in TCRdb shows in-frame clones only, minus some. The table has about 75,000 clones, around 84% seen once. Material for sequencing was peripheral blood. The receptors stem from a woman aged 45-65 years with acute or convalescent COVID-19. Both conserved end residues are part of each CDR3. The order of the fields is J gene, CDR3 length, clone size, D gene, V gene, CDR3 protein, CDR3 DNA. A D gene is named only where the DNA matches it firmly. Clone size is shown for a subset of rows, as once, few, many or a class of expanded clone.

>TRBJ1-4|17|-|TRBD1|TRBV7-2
CASSLRRFDRDGEKLFF
TGTGCCAGCAGCCTAAGAAGATTCGACAGGGACGGGGAAAAACTGTTTTTT
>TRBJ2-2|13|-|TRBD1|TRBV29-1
CSAGQAVAGELFF
TGCAGCGCAGGACAGGCCGTGGCCGGGGAGCTGTTTTTT
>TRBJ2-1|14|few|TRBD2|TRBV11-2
CASSLGTSVGEQFF
TGTGCCAGCAGCTTAGGGACTAGCGTCGGTGAGCAGTTCTTC
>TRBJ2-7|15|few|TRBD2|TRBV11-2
CASNHPLGGRREQYF
TGTGCCAGCAACCACCCCCTGGGCGGGAGGCGCGAGCAGTACTTC
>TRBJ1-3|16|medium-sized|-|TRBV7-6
CASSLGQRDSGNTIYF
TGTGCCAGCAGCTTAGGACAGAGAGACTCTGGAAACACCATATATTTT
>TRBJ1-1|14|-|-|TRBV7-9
CASSLDRRNTEAFF
TGTGCCAGCAGCTTAGACAGGAGAAACACTGAAGCTTTCTTT
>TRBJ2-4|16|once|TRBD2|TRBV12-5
CASGPGTSGGKNIQYF
TGTGCTAGTGGTCCGGGGACTAGCGGGGGTAAAAACATTCAGTACTTC
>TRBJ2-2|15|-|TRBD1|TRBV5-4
CASSGTGGVKGELFF
TGTGCCAGCAGTGGGACAGGGGGCGTGAAAGGGGAGCTGTTTTTT
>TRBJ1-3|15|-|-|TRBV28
CASSNGQRGRNTIYF
TGTGCCAGCAGTAATGGACAGAGGGGAAGAAACACCATATATTTT
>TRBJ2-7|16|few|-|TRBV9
CASSVGSGLGSSEQYF
TGTGCCAGCAGCGTAGGATCAGGGCTTGGATCGAGTGAGCAGTACTTC